This T cell receptor (beta chain) was recovered during a study of shared clonotypes between healthy human individuals. Overall study context: Two women and a few men aged 18 to 49 served as donors. Study-level points and caveats: Genetic and exposure-history diversity was limited by the few donors.

Positively selected for CCR7, the CD45RO-negative cells used as naive CD8 cells excluded terminally differentiated effector memory CD45RA+ cells. V was cut by 4 bases and J by 4 bases, with 7 bases left in between. Looked up from germline, CDR1 is MGHRA and CDR2 is YSYEKL. This CDR3 comprises 13 residues. Profiled with immunoSEQ multiplex PCR; TCRdb holds only in-frame clones, not every one. The profile shows about 1,900,000 clones, roughly 94% of them singletons. Concerning this clone itself: What it recognizes is unknown. Other DNA sequences in the sample encode the same CDR3.

The J gene is TRBJ2-2, the V gene TRBV4-1, with unresolved D. The receptor comes from a man aged 18 to 35 in good health. Sequenced sample: naive CD8+ T cells sorted from blood. CDR3 nucleotides: TGCGCCAGCAGCCTATTGGGCACCGGGGAGCTGTTTTTT. Translation gives CASSLLGTGELFF.